This T cell receptor (beta chain) was captured in a study of blood T cell repertoires in COVID-19. Overall study context: The United States, Italy and Spain supplied acute and convalescent COVID-19 samples. T cells, B-cell-depleted T cells, or PBMCs supplied cDNA or gDNA.

V lost 5 bases to trimming and J lost 6 bases; unmatched junction nucleotides: 7. CDR1 and CDR2 from the germline V gene are SGHVS and FQNEAQ. There are 15 residues in the CDR3. This clone was seen a handful of times. In the authors' methods: Estimation of nucleated cell counts was performed using reference gene primer amplification. Clones were read by immunoSEQ multiplex PCR, and TCRdb kept only the in-frame ones, dropping some. The D gene and trimming were derived from the DNA, and the V and J assignments and clone size from that table. The profile covers approximately 53,000 clones, with 70% to 90% appearing a single time and 2.2% taken by the ten largest.

The chain uses TRBV7-8 and TRBJ2-7; TRBD2 aligns across 13 bases. Specimen: peripheral blood. The clonotype was recovered from a human donor in a cohort sampled during active COVID-19. CDR3 loop: CASSPRTSGSGEQYF. In nucleotides, the CDR3 is TGTGCCAGCAGCCCCCGGACTAGCGGGAGTGGCGAGCAGTACTTC.